The 25 T cell receptor beta chains below come from one sample, sequenced in a study of T cell changes during pregnancy in multiple sclerosis. TCRdb's table, derived via immunoSEQ multiplex PCR, lists solely in-frame clones and lacks some. Here the sample spans about 73,000 clones, 90% being singletons. This specimen was peripheral blood, taken after pregnancy. All receptors come from a female donor in good health, enrolled as a control in a pregnancy study.

V is TRBV30 and J is TRBJ1-1, with D uncertain. V lost 0 bases to trimming and J lost 11 bases, with 13 bases between them. The CDR3 consists of 12 residues. The germline CDR1 and CDR2 sequences are GTSNPN and SVGIG (reference sequence). The CDR3, as DNA: TGTGCCTGGAGTGTACAGCCCGAAGTGGCTTTCTTT. This encodes CAWSVQPEVAFF.

J is TRBJ1-6 and V is TRBV7-2; TRBD1 matches 8 bases. This CDR3 is 15 amino acids long. Trimming cost V 5 bases and J 6 bases; bases outside gene matches: 6. The germline CDR1 and CDR2 sequences are SGHTA and FQGNSA. CDR3 sequence (DNA): TGTGCCAGCAGCCCCACGGACAGGGCTAATTCACCCCTCCACTTT. This translates into CASSPTDRANSPLHF.

This clone was detected only once. The chain is built from TRBV6-5 and TRBJ1-2, with D unclear. CDR1 MNHEY and CDR2 SVGAGI come from the germline V gene. V dropped 4 bases and J dropped 0 bases, with 6 bases sitting between them. CDR3 length: 13 amino acids. The CDR3 nucleotides are TGTGCCAGCAGTTTCCTTACTAACTATGGCTACACCTTC. Protein: CASSFLTNYGYTF.

V gene TRBV18 combines with J gene TRBJ1-1; no definite D call. CDR3 length equals 14 residues. The germline V gene has CDR1 KGHSH and CDR2 LQKENI. V was clipped by 3 bases and J by 1 base, with 9 bases between them. Written as DNA, the CDR3 is TGTGCCAGCTCACCTCTCCGGGGGAACACTGAAGCTTTCTTT. This gives the protein CASSPLRGNTEAFF. The full variable domain, rest sourced from reference TRBV18 and TRBJ1-1, is NAGVMQNPRHLVRRRGQEARLRCSPMKGHSHVYWYRQLPEEGLKFMVYLQKENIIDESGMPKERFSAEFPKEGPSILRIQQVVRGDSAAYFCASSPLRGNTEAFFGQGTRLTVV.

The chain combines TRBV30 with TRBJ2-7; TRBD1 agrees at 8 bases. Looked up from germline, CDR1 is GTSNPN and CDR2 is SVGIG (reference sequence). The CDR3 has 14 amino acids. V shed 4 bases, J shed 5 bases, and the junction held 10 bases outside the gene matches. The CDR3 region has the DNA TGTGCCTGGACAATCGGGACAGGTATCCACGAGCAGTACTTC. Protein sequence: CAWTIGTGIHEQYF.

The V and J genes are TRBV6-6 and TRBJ1-1; 7 bases agree with TRBD1. The trim removed 7 bases at V and 3 bases at J, leaving 8 bases unmatched. Germline-derived CDR1 and CDR2 are MNHNY and SVGAGI (reference sequence). The length of the CDR3 is 14 residues. The CDR3 sequence: CASTAEGADTEAFF. DNA for the CDR3: TGTGCCAGCACCGCCGAGGGGGCGGACACTGAAGCTTTCTTT.

With regard to this clone: Other DNA sequences of this sample code for an identical CDR3. The chain links TRBV5-6 to TRBJ2-3, with 9 positions matching TRBD1. This CDR3 spans 14 amino acids. The germline gives CDR1 SGHDT, CDR2 YYEEEE. V was clipped by 2 bases and J by 3 bases; unmatched bases: 1. The CDR3: CASSLQGATDTQYF. CDR3 in DNA: TGTGCCAGCAGCTTACAGGGGGCTACAGATACGCAGTATTTT.

The chain employs TRBV27 and TRBJ1-2; D is possibly TRBD1 (5 bases). The CDR3 sequence is 14 residues long. The germline V gene encodes CDR1 MNHEY and CDR2 SMNVEV (reference sequence). V was pared by 7 bases and J by 2 bases, with 14 bases between. The CDR3 protein is CASTPTATNYGYTF. CDR3 sequence (DNA): TGTGCCAGCACCCCGACAGCAACCAACTATGGCTACACCTTC.

V usage is TRBV7-2 and J usage is TRBJ2-7; D uncertain. Trimming took 1 base from V and 3 from J, leaving 10 bases between them. This CDR3 is built from 14 residues. Germline CDR1 is SGHTA and CDR2 is FQGNSA. As DNA, the CDR3 is TGTGCCAGCAGCTTAGTTGGCAGTTTCTACGAGCAGTACTTC. Translated, it gives CASSLVGSFYEQYF. Using reference TRBV7-2 and TRBJ2-7 for the parts outside the CDR3, the full variable domain is GAGVSQSPSNKVTEKGKDVELRCDPISGHTALYWYRQSLGQGLEFLIYFQGNSAPDKSGLPSDRFSAERTGGSVSTLTIQRTQQEDSAVYLCASSLVGSFYEQYFGPGTRLTVT.

The V call is TRBV30, the J call TRBJ2-1; no reliable D call. V gave up 3 bases and J gave up 10 bases, with 10 bases separating them. This CDR3 has 11 amino acids. Germline V gene lookup returns CDR1 GTSNPN and CDR2 SVGIG (reference sequence). In DNA, the CDR3 is TGTGCCTGGAGAAGCGCCGGAGAGCAGTTCTTC. Residues: CAWRSAGEQFF. Full variable domain (remainder filled in from reference TRBV30 and TRBJ2-1): SQTIHQWPATLVQPVGSPLSLECTVEGTSNPNLYWYRQAAGRGLQLLFYSVGIGQISSEVPQNLSASRPQDRQFILSSKKLLLSDSGFYLCAWRSAGEQFFGPGTRLTVL.

This chain connects TRBV19 to TRBJ2-1, with D possibly matching TRBD2 (6 bases). Germline V gene sequence: CDR1 LNHDA, CDR2 SQIVND (reference sequence). The CDR3 spans 14 residues. Between the trimmed V and J ends, which lost 6 bases and 3 bases, there was a span of 12 bases. CDR3 sequence: CASSGLPSYNEQFF. The CDR3 nucleotides are TGTGCCAGTAGCGGACTACCCAGCTACAATGAGCAGTTCTTC.

V is TRBV6-6 and J is TRBJ2-7; D remains ambiguous. Trimming took off 3 bases at V and 0 bases at J, with 12 bases between the two ends. CDR1 and CDR2 (germline): MNHNY, SVGAGI (reference sequence). This CDR3 comprises 15 residues. The CDR3 reads CASSYSDKTSYEQYF. In DNA form, the CDR3 reads TGTGCCAGCAGTTATTCCGACAAGACCTCCTACGAGCAGTACTTC.

The chain has TRBV6-4 and TRBJ2-5, with D hard to call. Trimming removed 3 bases at V and 5 bases at J, with 10 bases between. Germline V gene lookup returns CDR1 MRHNA and CDR2 SNTAGT. This CDR3 is 13 amino acids long. The CDR3 reads CASSESEHETQYF. The DNA of the CDR3 is TGTGCCAGCAGTGAATCCGAGCATGAGACCCAGTACTTC.

V usage is TRBV7-9 and J usage is TRBJ1-2, with 7 bases lining up with TRBD1. V dropped 1 base and J dropped 7; count of bases not matched to a gene: 6. The CDR3 is made up of 14 amino acids. The germline CDR1 and CDR2 sequences are SEHNR and FQNEAQ (reference sequence). CDR3 in DNA: TGTGCCAGCAGCTTAGAACACAGGGGCAGTGGCTACACCTTC. Protein sequence: CASSLEHRGSGYTF.

The CDR3 DNA sequence: TGCGCCAGCAGCCTCCGGGATATGGATTACAATGAGCAGTTCTTC. Translation: CASSLRDMDYNEQFF. This chain links TRBV4-1 with TRBJ2-1, with TRBD2 as a possible D gene (5 bases). The CDR3 is 15 amino acids. V was pared by 4 bases and J by 4 bases, with 14 bases between. Germline V lookup: CDR1 MGHRA, CDR2 YSYEKL.

This chain links TRBV2 with TRBJ2-7, with 9 bases that match TRBD2. Germline V gene sequence: CDR1 SNHLY, CDR2 FYNNEI. The CDR3 contains 13 residues. V lost 4 bases, J lost 6 bases, and 4 bases stayed unmatched. CDR3 sequence reads: CASSAAGGGEQYF. In DNA form, the CDR3 reads TGTGCCAGCAGTGCAGCGGGAGGCGGCGAGCAGTACTTC.

In DNA, the CDR3 is TGTGCCAGTAGTCTTGGACAGGGGGCTAATAAGGGCGAGCAGTACTTC. Amino acids: CASSLGQGANKGEQYF. The chain is built from TRBV19 and TRBJ2-7; 11 nucleotides match TRBD1. The trim removed 5 bases at V and 6 bases at J, leaving 12 bases unmatched. Per germline, CDR1 LNHDA and CDR2 SQIVND (reference sequence). The CDR3 covers 16 residues.

This rearrangement joins TRBV25-1 to TRBJ2-1, with a weak D call TRBD1 (5 bases). Germline V gives CDR1 MGHDK, CDR2 SYGVNS. Deletions cut 2 bases from V and 0 bases from J, with 8 bases between. The CDR3 loop spans 15 amino acids. The CDR3 loop reads CASSEVRGSYNEQFF. CDR3 DNA: TGTGCCAGCAGTGAAGTTAGGGGCTCCTACAATGAGCAGTTCTTC.

The rearrangement uses TRBV25-1 and TRBJ2-3; 8 positions match TRBD2. The J segment lost 5 bases and the V segment lost 6 bases, leaving 13 bases of the junction unmatched. CDR1 is MGHDK and CDR2 is SYGVNS in the germline V gene. The CDR3 covers 16 residues. CDR3 coding DNA: TGTGCCAGCAGACCCATAGCGGGGCCGAGGGGAGATACGCAGTATTTT. Residues: CASRPIAGPRGDTQYF. Looking up the rest from reference TRBV25-1 and TRBJ2-3 gives the full variable domain: EADIYQTPRYLVIGTGKKITLECSQTMGHDKMYWYQQDPGMELHLIHYSYGVNSTEKGDLSSESTVSRIRTEHFPLTLESARPSHTSQYLCASRPIAGPRGDTQYFGPGTRLTVL.

CDR3 sequence reads: CASSIQTSYEQYF. Written as DNA, the CDR3 is TGTGCCAGTAGTATCCAGACTTCCTACGAGCAGTACTTC. The chain links TRBV19 to TRBJ2-7, with D unclear. The CDR3 has 13 residues. Trimming cost V 3 bases and J 1 base, with 7 bases left between them. CDR1 and CDR2 from the germline V gene are LNHDA and SQIVND (reference sequence).

V gene TRBV11-2 combines with J gene TRBJ2-7, with D uncertain. Trimming stripped 5 bases from V and 3 bases from J, with 11 bases between. The CDR3 runs 13 residues. From germline, CDR1 is SGHAT and CDR2 FQNNGV. CDR3 nucleotides: TGTGCCAGCAGCAGCCATCTAGACTACGAGCAGTACTTC. Amino acids: CASSSHLDYEQYF.

The chain is built from TRBV4-3 and TRBJ1-2; no firm D call. CDR1 and CDR2 from the germline V gene are LGHNA and YSLEER. The CDR3 covers 15 residues. V lost 4 bases and J lost 0, with 12 bases in between. CDR3 sequence (DNA): TGCGCCAGCAGCCCGCGAGCTGTAGCTAACTATGGCTACACCTTC. This encodes CASSPRAVANYGYTF.

This clone was detected only once. The rearrangement links TRBV5-1 to TRBJ2-7, with 8 nucleotides matching TRBD1. The CDR3 length is 14 residues. V was clipped by 4 bases and J by 7 bases; unmatched bases: 10. CDR1 and CDR2 from the germline V gene are SGHRS and YFSETQ. The DNA for the CDR3 is TGCGCCAGCAGCCATCGACAGGGGACGCAGGAGCAGTACTTC. This sequence encodes CASSHRQGTQEQYF.

This clone was recorded a few times. The rearrangement joins TRBV6-5 to TRBJ2-2, with 10 bases identical to TRBD1. The CDR3 contains 15 residues. The germline V gene encodes CDR1 MNHEY and CDR2 SVGAGI. Trimming removed 2 bases from V and 6 bases from J; junction bases left unmatched: 3. The CDR3 sequence is CASSYPGQGSGELFF. Written as DNA, the CDR3 is TGTGCCAGCAGTTACCCGGGACAGGGGTCCGGGGAGCTGTTTTTT.

The rearrangement joins TRBV6-6 to TRBJ2-2; 8 positions match TRBD1. The junction had 10 bases not matched to a gene; V was cut back by 6 bases and J by 7 bases. Germline V lookup: CDR1 MNHNY, CDR2 SVGAGI (reference sequence). CDR3 length equals 15 residues. CDR3 residues: CASSQQGGAVGELFF. In DNA form, the CDR3 reads TGTGCCAGCAGCCAACAGGGGGGCGCGGTCGGGGAGCTGTTTTTT.